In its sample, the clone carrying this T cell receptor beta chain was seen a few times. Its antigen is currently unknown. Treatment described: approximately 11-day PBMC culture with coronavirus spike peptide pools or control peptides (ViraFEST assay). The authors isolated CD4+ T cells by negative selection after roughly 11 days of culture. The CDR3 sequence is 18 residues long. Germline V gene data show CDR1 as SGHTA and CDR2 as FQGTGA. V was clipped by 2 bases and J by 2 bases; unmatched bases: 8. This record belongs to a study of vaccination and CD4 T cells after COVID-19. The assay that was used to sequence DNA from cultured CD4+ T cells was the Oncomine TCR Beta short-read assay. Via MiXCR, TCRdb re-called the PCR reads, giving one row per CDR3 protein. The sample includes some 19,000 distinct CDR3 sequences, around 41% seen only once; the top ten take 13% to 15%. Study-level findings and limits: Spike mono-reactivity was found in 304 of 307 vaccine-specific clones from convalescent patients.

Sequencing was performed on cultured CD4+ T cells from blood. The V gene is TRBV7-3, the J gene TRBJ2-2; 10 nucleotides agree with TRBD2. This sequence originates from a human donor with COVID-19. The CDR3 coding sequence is TGTGCCAGCAGCTTACTGGCTAGCGGGGGCCCAAACACCGGGGAGCTGTTTTTT. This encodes CASSLLASGGPNTGELFF.